This T cell receptor beta chain was captured by sequencing in a study of blood T cell repertoires in COVID-19. The CDR3 runs to 15 residues. Germline CDR1 reads LGHNT; CDR2 reads FRNRAP. Trimming took 0 bases from V and 8 from J; bases not matched to a gene: 7. Donors of Cohort 3 who recovered were those that had two negative PCRs, clearance, or symptom resolution. The repertoire was sequenced with immunoSEQ multiplex PCR; TCRdb's copy has only in-frame clones and lacks some. Here the sample spans about 400,000 clones, 80% to 90% being singletons. This receptor was taken from a woman aged 50 to 65 who had recovered from COVID-19. The sample was PBMCs or T cells enriched from blood (not recorded which). The chain recombines TRBV12-5 with TRBJ1-2; 9 bases fit TRBD1. The CDR3 nucleotides read TGTGCTAGTGGTTTGGTAGAGGACAGGGGCCGAGGCTACACCTTC. This sequence encodes CASGLVEDRGRGYTF.